These 3 T cell receptor beta chains were all obtained from the same sample, sequenced in a study of blood T cell repertoires in COVID-19. Only in-frame clones appear in the TCRdb table, and some are missing; sequencing was by immunoSEQ multiplex PCR. The table includes approximately 75,000 clones, roughly 88% detected once. The sequenced sample was peripheral blood. The source of these receptors is a woman between 50 and 59 years old with acute or convalescent COVID-19.

The CDR3 DNA reads TGTGCCAGCAGGCGAACTGGGGAGCTGTTTTTT. This encodes CASRRTGELFF. V gene TRBV6-5 combines with J gene TRBJ2-2; no reliable D call. Germline CDR1 reads MNHEY; CDR2 reads SVGAGI. V was pared by 6 bases and J by 8 bases, with 7 bases between. The CDR3 runs to 11 residues.

In this sample, this clone turned up once. This sequence joins TRBV20-1 and TRBJ1-2; no reliable D call. Germline-derived CDR1 and CDR2 are DFQATT and SNEGSKA (reference sequence). V was pared by 6 bases and J by 8 bases, with 10 bases between. This CDR3 comprises 10 residues. The CDR3 nucleotides read TGCAGTGCGAGGATAAGGGGCTACACCTTC. Protein sequence: CSARIRGYTF.

The V gene is TRBV9, the J gene TRBJ1-1, with D uncertain. CDR1 is SGDLS, CDR2 YYNGEE, per germline. Trimming cost V 3 bases and J 3 bases, with 9 bases left between them. The CDR3 runs 13 residues. The CDR3 region is CASSASGYTEAFF. CDR3 DNA: TGTGCCAGCAGCGCCAGCGGTTACACTGAAGCTTTCTTT.